The clone carrying this T cell receptor beta chain was counted between two and nine times. Its specificity is unknown. TCRdb re-called the RT-PCR reads with MiXCR, one entry per CDR3 protein. The sample holds 860,000 or so distinct CDR3 sequences, 20% to 25% seen once. The entry originates in a study of response to subunit inactivated influenza vaccine. Overall study findings and caveats: Authors suggested few new T cells are recruited by each seasonal influenza vaccination.

The CDR3 sequence is 16 residues long. Germline assignment: CDR1 SEHNR and CDR2 FQNEAQ (reference sequence). The trim removed 5 bases at V and 8 bases at J, leaving 12 bases unmatched. The receptor was derived from a man aged 45 to 65 who received an inactivated influenza vaccine. The V gene is TRBV7-9, the J gene TRBJ2-1, with 10 bases fitting TRBD1. The source was PBMCs from blood, collected roughly 5 days after vaccination. The CDR3 sequence is CASSPGQGSTFDEQFF. In nucleotides, the CDR3 is TGTGCCAGCAGCCCGGGACAGGGGAGTACTTTCGATGAGCAGTTCTTC.